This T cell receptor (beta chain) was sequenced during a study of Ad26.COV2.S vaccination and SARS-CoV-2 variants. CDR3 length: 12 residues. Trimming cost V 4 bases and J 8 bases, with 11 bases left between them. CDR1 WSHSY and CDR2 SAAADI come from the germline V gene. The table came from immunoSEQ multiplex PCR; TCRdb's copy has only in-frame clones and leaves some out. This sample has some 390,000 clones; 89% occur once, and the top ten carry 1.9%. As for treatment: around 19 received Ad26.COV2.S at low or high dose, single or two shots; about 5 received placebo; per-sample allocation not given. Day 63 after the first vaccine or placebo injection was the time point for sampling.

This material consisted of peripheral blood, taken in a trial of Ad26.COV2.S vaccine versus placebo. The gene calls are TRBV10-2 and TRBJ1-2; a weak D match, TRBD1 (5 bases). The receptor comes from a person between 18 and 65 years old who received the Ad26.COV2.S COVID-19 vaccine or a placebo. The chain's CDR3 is CASSGGGNGYTF. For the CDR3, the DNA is TGCGCCAGCAGTGGTGGGGGGAACGGCTACACCTTC.